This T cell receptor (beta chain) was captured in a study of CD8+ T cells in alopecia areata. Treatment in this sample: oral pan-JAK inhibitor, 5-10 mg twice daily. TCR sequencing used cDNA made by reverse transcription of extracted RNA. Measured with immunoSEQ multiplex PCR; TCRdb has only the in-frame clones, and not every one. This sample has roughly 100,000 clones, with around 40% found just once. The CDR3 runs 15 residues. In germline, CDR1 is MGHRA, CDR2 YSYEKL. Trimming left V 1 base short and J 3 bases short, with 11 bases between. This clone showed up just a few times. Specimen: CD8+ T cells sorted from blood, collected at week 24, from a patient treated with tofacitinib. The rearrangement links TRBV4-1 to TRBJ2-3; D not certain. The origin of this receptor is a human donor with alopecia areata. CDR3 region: CASSQVVRTTDTQYF. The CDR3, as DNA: TGCGCCAGCAGCCAAGTTGTTCGTACGACAGATACGCAGTATTTT.